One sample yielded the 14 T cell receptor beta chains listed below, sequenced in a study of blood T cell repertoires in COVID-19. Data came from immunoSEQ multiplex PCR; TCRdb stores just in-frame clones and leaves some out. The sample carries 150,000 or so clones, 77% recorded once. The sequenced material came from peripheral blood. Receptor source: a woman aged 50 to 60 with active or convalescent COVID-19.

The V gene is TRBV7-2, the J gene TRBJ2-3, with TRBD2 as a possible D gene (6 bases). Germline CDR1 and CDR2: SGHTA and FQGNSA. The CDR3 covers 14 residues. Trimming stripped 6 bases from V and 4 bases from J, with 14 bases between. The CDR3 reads CASRVGGGADTQYF. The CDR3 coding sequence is TGTGCCAGCAGAGTGGGAGGTGGTGCAGATACGCAGTATTTT. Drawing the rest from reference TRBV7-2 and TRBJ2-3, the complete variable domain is GAGVSQSPSNKVTEKGKDVELRCDPISGHTALYWYRQSLGQGLEFLIYFQGNSAPDKSGLPSDRFSAERTGGSVSTLTIQRTQQEDSAVYLCASRVGGGADTQYFGPGTRLTVL.

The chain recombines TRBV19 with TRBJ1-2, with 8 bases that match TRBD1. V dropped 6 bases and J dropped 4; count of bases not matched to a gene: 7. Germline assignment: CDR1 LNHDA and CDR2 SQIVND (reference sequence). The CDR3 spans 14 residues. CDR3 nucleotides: TGTGCCAGTAGCACGGGACAGGAGGGCTATGGCTACACCTTC. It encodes CASSTGQEGYGYTF.

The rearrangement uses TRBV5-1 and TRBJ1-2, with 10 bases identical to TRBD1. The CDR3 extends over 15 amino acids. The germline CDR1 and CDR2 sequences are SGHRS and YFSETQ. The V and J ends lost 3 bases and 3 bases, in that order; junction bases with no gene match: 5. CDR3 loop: CASSSRQGADYGYTF. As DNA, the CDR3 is TGCGCCAGCAGCTCAAGACAGGGGGCGGACTATGGCTACACCTTC.

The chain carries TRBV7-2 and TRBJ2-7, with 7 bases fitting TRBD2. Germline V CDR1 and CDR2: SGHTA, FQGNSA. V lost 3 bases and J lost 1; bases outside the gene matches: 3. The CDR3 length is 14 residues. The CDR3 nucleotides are TGTGCCAGCAGCTTGTGGGGAGGGTCCTACGAGCAGTACTTC. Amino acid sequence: CASSLWGGSYEQYF. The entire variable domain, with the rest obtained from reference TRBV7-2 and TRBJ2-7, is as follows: GAGVSQSPSNKVTEKGKDVELRCDPISGHTALYWYRQSLGQGLEFLIYFQGNSAPDKSGLPSDRFSAERTGGSVSTLTIQRTQQEDSAVYLCASSLWGGSYEQYFGPGTRLTVT.

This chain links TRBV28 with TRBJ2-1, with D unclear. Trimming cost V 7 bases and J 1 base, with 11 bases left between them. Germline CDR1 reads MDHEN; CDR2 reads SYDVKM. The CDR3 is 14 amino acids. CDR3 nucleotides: TGTGCCAGCACCCGACGGGTTTCCTACAATGAGCAGTTCTTC. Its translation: CASTRRVSYNEQFF.

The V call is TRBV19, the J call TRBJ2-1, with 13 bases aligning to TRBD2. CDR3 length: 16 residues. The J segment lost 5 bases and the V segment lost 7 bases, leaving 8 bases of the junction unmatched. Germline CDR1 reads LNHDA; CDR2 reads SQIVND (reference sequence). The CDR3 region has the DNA TGTGCCAGTAACCTAGGGACTAGCGGGGTGAACAATGAGCAGTTCTTC. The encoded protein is CASNLGTSGVNNEQFF.

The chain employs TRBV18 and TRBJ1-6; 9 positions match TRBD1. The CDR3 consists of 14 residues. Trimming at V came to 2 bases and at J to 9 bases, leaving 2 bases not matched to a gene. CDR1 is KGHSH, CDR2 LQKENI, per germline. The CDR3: CASSPGQGSSPLHF. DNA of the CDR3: TGTGCCAGCTCACCAGGACAGGGGAGTTCACCCCTCCACTTT.

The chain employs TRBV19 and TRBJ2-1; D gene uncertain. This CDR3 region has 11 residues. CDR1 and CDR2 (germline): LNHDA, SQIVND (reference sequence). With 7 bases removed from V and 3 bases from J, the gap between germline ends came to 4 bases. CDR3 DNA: TGTGCCAGTAACATCTACAATGAGCAGTTCTTC. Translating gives CASNIYNEQFF.

CDR3 nucleotides: TGTGCCAGTAGGGGACAGGGGGCGGGAGGCTACACCTTC. Translated: CASRGQGAGGYTF. V and J are TRBV19 and TRBJ1-2, with 12 bases fitting TRBD1. The CDR3 runs to 13 residues. Germline-derived CDR1 and CDR2 are LNHDA and SQIVND (reference sequence). The V and J ends lost 6 bases and 8 bases, in that order; junction bases with no gene match: 4.

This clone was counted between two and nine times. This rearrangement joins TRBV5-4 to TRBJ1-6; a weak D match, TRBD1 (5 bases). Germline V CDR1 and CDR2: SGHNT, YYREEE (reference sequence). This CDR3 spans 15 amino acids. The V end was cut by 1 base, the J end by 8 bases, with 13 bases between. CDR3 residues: CASSLRDSGDSPLHF. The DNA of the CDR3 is TGTGCCAGCAGCTTGCGAGACAGCGGGGATTCACCCCTCCACTTT.

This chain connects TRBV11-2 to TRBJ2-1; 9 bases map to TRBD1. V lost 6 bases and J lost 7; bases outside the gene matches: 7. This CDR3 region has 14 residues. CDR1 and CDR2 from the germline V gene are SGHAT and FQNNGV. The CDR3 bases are TGTGCCAGCAGATTCAAGACAGGGGGTAATGAGCAGTTCTTC. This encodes CASRFKTGGNEQFF. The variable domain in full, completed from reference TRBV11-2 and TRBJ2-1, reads EAGVAQSPRYKIIEKRQSVAFWCNPISGHATLYWYQQILGQGPKLLIQFQNNGVVDDSQLPKDRFSAERLKGVDSTLKIQPAKLEDSAVYLCASRFKTGGNEQFFGPGTRLTVL.

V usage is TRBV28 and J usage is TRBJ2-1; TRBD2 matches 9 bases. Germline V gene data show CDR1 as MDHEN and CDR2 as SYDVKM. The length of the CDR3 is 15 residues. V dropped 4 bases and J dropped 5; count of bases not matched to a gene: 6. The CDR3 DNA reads TGTGCCAGCAGTTCGCGGACTAGCGTGAACAATGAGCAGTTCTTC. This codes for CASSSRTSVNNEQFF.

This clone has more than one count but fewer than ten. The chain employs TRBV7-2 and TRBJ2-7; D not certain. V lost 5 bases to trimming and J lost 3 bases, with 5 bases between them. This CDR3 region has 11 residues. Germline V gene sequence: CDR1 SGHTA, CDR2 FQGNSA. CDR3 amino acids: CASSPLYEQYF. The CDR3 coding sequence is TGTGCCAGCAGCCCCCTCTACGAGCAGTACTTC.

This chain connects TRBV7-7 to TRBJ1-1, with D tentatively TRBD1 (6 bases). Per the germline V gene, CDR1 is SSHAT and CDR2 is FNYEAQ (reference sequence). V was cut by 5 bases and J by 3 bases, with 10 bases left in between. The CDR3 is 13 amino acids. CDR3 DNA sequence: TGTGCCAGCAGCGAAAGACAGGACACTGAAGCTTTCTTT. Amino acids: CASSERQDTEAFF.